The 15 T cell receptor beta chains reported below all come from one sample, sequenced in a study of T-cell reconstitution after alpha-beta-depleted transplantation in children. The TCRbeta library was prepared with unique molecular identifiers. TCRdb recomputed calls from the PCR reads with MiXCR, one row per CDR3 protein. This table holds around 190,000 distinct CDR3 sequences, about 7% found once. Specimen: PBMCs, collected before TCRalphabeta/CD19-depleted stem cell transplant. These receptor sequences come from a boy between 2 and 10 years old with acute lymphoblastic leukemia, due to receive a stem cell transplant.

On this clonotype itself: A read error may explain this, as a much larger clone is one base away. The J gene is TRBJ1-2, the V gene TRBV28, with a weak D call TRBD1 (5 bases). Germline V CDR1 and CDR2: MDHEN, SYDVKM. CDR3 size: 13 residues. V gave up 11 bases and J gave up 2 bases, with 15 bases separating them. The CDR3 DNA follows: TGTGCCCCCCTCCGATGGGGGAACTATGGCTACACCTTC. As protein: CAPLRWGNYGYTF.

In its sample, this clonotype was seen many times. The CDR3: CAWREGGGSPLHF. Written as DNA, the CDR3 is TGTGCCTGGAGGGAAGGGGGCGGTTCACCCCTCCACTTT. The chain links TRBV30 to TRBJ1-6; TRBD1 matches at 7 bases. Germline loops: CDR1 GTSNPN, CDR2 SVGIG (reference sequence). The CDR3 covers 13 residues. The V segment lost 3 bases and the J segment 9 bases; nucleotides outside the gene matches: 5.

This clonotype was observed many times. The rearrangement uses TRBV28 and TRBJ2-1; D unresolved. V shed 5 bases and J shed 5 bases, with 10 bases lying between them. This CDR3 contains 13 residues. Germline loops: CDR1 MDHEN, CDR2 SYDVKM. The CDR3 is CASSTHENNEQFF. CDR3 DNA sequence: TGTGCCAGCAGTACACACGAGAACAATGAGCAGTTCTTC.

This clonotype was observed many times. The chain has TRBV29-1 and TRBJ2-2; TRBD2 agrees at 7 bases. Losses at the gene ends were 6 bases for V and 7 bases for J; bases not matched to a gene: 5. CDR1 is SQVTM, CDR2 ANQGSEA, per germline. This CDR3 has 12 amino acids. In DNA form, the CDR3 reads TGCAGCGTGGGGGGGTTCGGCGGGGAGCTGTTTTTT. This sequence encodes CSVGGFGGELFF.

This clonotype appeared many times. The V call is TRBV5-1, the J call TRBJ2-1; 14 bases are a match to TRBD2. The CDR3 length is 16 residues. Germline CDR1 is SGHRS and CDR2 is YFSETQ. Trimming at V came to 0 bases and at J to 8 bases, leaving 4 bases not matched to a gene. CDR3 loop: CASSLGGLAGGYEQFF. The CDR3 bases are TGCGCCAGCAGCTTGGGAGGACTAGCGGGGGGTTATGAGCAGTTCTTC.

Only a few counts were recorded for this clonotype. The chain employs TRBV12-3 or TRBV12-4 and TRBJ1-5; D is uncertain. CDR3 size: 14 residues. With 0 bases removed from V and 1 base from J, the gap between germline ends came to 4 bases. CDR3 DNA: TGTGCCAGCAGTTTAGCGCGGAGCAATCAGCCCCAGCATTTT. Amino acids: CASSLARSNQPQHF.

This clonotype was found many times. The chain couples TRBV29-1 to TRBJ2-7; TRBD2 aligns across 9 bases. CDR1 is SQVTM, CDR2 ANQGSEA, per germline. Trimming removed 3 bases from V and 2 bases from J; junction bases left unmatched: 2. CDR3 length equals 13 residues. As DNA, the CDR3 is TGCAGCGTTGAGGCTAGCGGGGCCTACGAGCAGTACTTC. It encodes CSVEASGAYEQYF.

There are many counts of this clonotype. The genes are TRBV6-6 and TRBJ2-7; D ambiguous. This CDR3 spans 11 amino acids. Trimming cost V 6 bases and J 9 bases, with 12 bases left between them. Germline V gene data show CDR1 as MNHNY and CDR2 as SVGAGI (reference sequence). CDR3 sequence: CASSPMGMQYF. CDR3 DNA: TGTGCCAGCAGCCCCATGGGCATGCAGTACTTC.

The chain has TRBV12-3 or TRBV12-4 and TRBJ1-3; no firm D call. V was trimmed by 2 bases and J by 0 bases, leaving 11 bases between them. This CDR3 contains 16 residues. In DNA form, the CDR3 reads TGTGCCAGCAGTTTAACTTTGAGACTCTCTGGAAACACCATATATTTT. Protein product: CASSLTLRLSGNTIYF.

This clonotype was detected many times. V gene TRBV29-1 combines with J gene TRBJ1-5; TRBD1 is a possible D gene (5 bases). V was clipped by 6 bases and J by 6 bases, with 15 bases between them. Germline V lookup: CDR1 SQVTM, CDR2 ANQGSEA. The CDR3 is 13 amino acids. The chain's CDR3 is CSVLETEAQPQHF. As DNA, the CDR3 is TGCAGCGTCCTGGAGACAGAAGCTCAGCCCCAGCATTTT.

This clonotype was counted ten times or more. The chain joins TRBV5-5 to TRBJ2-7, with D perhaps matching TRBD1 or TRBD2 (5 bases each). The CDR3 runs 13 residues. The germline CDR1 and CDR2 sequences are SGHKS and YYEKEE (reference sequence). V lost 4 bases and J 6 bases, leaving 14 bases between the germline ends. DNA of the CDR3: TGTGCCAGCAGCACTCAGGGACGGGGCGAGCAGTACTTC. This sequence encodes CASSTQGRGEQYF. The whole variable domain, remainder taken from reference TRBV5-5 and TRBJ2-7, is DAGVTQSPTHLIKTRGQQVTLRCSPISGHKSVSWYQQVLGQGPQFIFQYYEKEERGRGNFPDRFSARQFPNYSSELNVNALLLGDSALYLCASSTQGRGEQYFGPGTRLTVT.

The V call is TRBV28, the J call TRBJ1-5; the match to TRBD1 covers 8 bases. Germline V lookup: CDR1 MDHEN, CDR2 SYDVKM. CDR3 length: 16 amino acids. Trimming cost V 6 bases and J 2 bases; bases outside gene matches: 9. The CDR3 loop is CASSGTGGLGNQPQHF. DNA for the CDR3: TGTGCCAGCAGCGGGACAGGAGGTTTAGGCAATCAGCCCCAGCATTTT.

This clonotype showed up many times. The V gene is TRBV7-2, the J gene TRBJ2-1; possibly TRBD1 for D (6 bases). The CDR3 has 16 amino acids. V lost 5 bases to trimming and J lost 3 bases, with 17 bases between them. Looked up from germline, CDR1 is SGHTA and CDR2 is FQGNSA. CDR3 in DNA: TGTGCCAGCAGCCTCGGTTTCGGACAGAGCTACAATGAGCAGTTCTTC. It is translated as CASSLGFGQSYNEQFF.

This clonotype came up many times. The chain links TRBV5-1 to TRBJ1-1; maybe TRBD1 (5 bases). Trimming took 0 bases from V and 0 from J, leaving 12 bases between them. The CDR3 contains 16 residues. The germline V gene encodes CDR1 SGHRS and CDR2 YFSETQ. As DNA, the CDR3 is TGCGCCAGCAGCTTGGCCAAAATAGGGGTGAACACTGAAGCTTTCTTT. Translation: CASSLAKIGVNTEAFF.

This clonotype turned up a few times. The chain uses TRBV29-1 and TRBJ2-7; the D call may be TRBD1 or TRBD2 (5 bases each). CDR1 and CDR2 (germline): SQVTM, ANQGSEA. Trimming shortened V by 5 bases and J by 1 base, and 12 bases separated the two germline ends. The CDR3 contains 13 residues. The CDR3 bases are TGCAGCGTTTCCGGGACGTCGTCCTACGAGCAGTACTTC. Protein sequence: CSVSGTSSYEQYF.